This T cell receptor beta chain derives from a study of cytotoxic CD8 clonotypes in ibrutinib-treated CLL (dated by TCRdb to about 2021). General notes on the study: The cohort had 11 relapsed/refractory and 15 treatment-naive patients; some 17 were IGHV unmutated. Responses were partial in 25 or so patients and complete in 2; after median around 72 months follow-up, around 15 stayed in remission and approximately 12 progressed. The response samples were drawn at a median of 12 months into treatment, with a range of about 6 to 36 months. On average, each sample had 255,043 productive templates and almost 95,000 productive rearrangements. Longitudinal samples were obtainable from about 30% of the roughly 86 participants in the trial. Cryopreserved peripheral blood mononuclear cells were obtained before treatment, at response, and at either sustained remission or disease progression. Every sample from remission and from progressive disease was obtained while the patients were still on ibrutinib. General conclusions and limits of the study: At baseline, clonality was higher than in age-matched healthy donors and showed a strong correlation with circulating CD8+ T-cell counts. Sampling times were not matched between sustained-remission and progressing patients, and lymph node repertoires were not studied. Clonality rose at ibrutinib response, remained stable during sustained remission, and dropped back toward baseline at progression. Public clonotypes were rare and either contracted or stayed stable during treatment, and the rise in clonality at ibrutinib response reflected the expansion of private clonotypes.

Concerning this clone: This clone's antigen is unknown. No clone much larger than this one lies a single base away; base qualities are absent.

The goal of deep resolution MiSeq sequencing was a depth between 1 in 1 million and 1 in 200,000 T cells, and coverage averaged 10x per clonotype. The immunoSEQ hsTCRB Kit was used to generate the TCR beta libraries. The paper's data handling went like this. ImmunoSEQ Data Assistant and ImmunoSEQ Analyzer were used for data analysis, and V, D and J genes were assigned according to IMGT definitions. Clonality, with values ranging from 0 to 1, was calculated as one minus the normalized Shannon entropy of productive rearrangement frequencies. Public clonotype analysis was restricted to overrepresented clonotypes comprising at least 0.05% of each patient's repertoire. About a dozen age-matched healthy donor repertoires from immuneACCESS were used as controls for clonality. The source is immuneACCESS, and TCRdb retained only in-frame sequences with V and J called. Part of the clones is not carried over; for the studies checked, unresolved V genes explain less than half of this, and the remainder is unexplained. The V and J calls and clone size are taken from that table; D and trimming were inferred from the DNA. The sample table shows around 70,000 clones, and approximately 87% are seen once. Less than 45% of the sample lies in the top ten.

The sample's time point label, decoded: approximately 2 years on ibrutinib. For TCR beta library preparation, around 1.9 micrograms of genomic DNA were extracted from the cryopreserved PBMCs. Longitudinal blood samples from CLL patients on ibrutinib monotherapy were analyzed using high-throughput TCR beta sequencing. The patients were enrolled in a single-center, open-label phase 2 trial of ibrutinib monotherapy. Trimming removed 3 bases from V and 1 base from J, leaving 12 bases between the germline ends. Taken from cysteine to phenylalanine, the CDR3 has 16 residues. The retained sequence is limited to the CDR3, 48 bases, with the frame set at the first base. Based on the germline V gene, the CDR1 and CDR2 sequences are SGHTA and FQGNSA.

The rearranged segments are TRBV7-2 and TRBJ2-2; a weak D assignment points to TRBD1 (6 bases agree). The TCR originated in a human donor with chronic lymphocytic leukemia. The sample here was PBMCs, taken after 24 months of ibrutinib treatment. This receptor carries the CDR3 CASSFGQGRNTGELFF. In nucleotides, the sequence is TGTGCCAGCAGCTTTGGGCAGGGGAGGAACACCGGGGAGCTGTTTTTT.